The 5 T cell receptor beta chains below all came from one sample that was sequenced in a study of shared clonotypes between healthy human individuals (TCRdb year 2020). CD8 naive samples consisted of CD45RO-negative cells that were positively selected for CCR7, yielding a CD45RA+CCR7+ population without TemRA cells. Library generation was performed with the immunoSEQ multiplex PCR assay. TCRdb provides this immuneACCESS table in a form limited to in-frame rearrangements. Some clones are lacking; in checked studies, under half of them reflect an unresolved V gene, and why the rest are absent is not known. This sample comprises millions of clones, over 85% of them detected only once. 0.9% to 1.4% of the sample goes to the ten largest clones. Sequencing input: naive CD8+ T cells sorted from blood. Per the publication, the cell subset or site label means: CD45RA+CCR7+. The receptors were sampled from a man aged 18 to 29 in good health.

The rearrangement joins TRBV18 to TRBJ2-7; 9 bases match TRBD2. The germline V gene encodes CDR1 KGHSH and CDR2 LQKENI. The CDR3 consists of 20 residues. After removal of 3 bases from V and 0 bases from J, the junction contained 18 bases not matched to a gene. The CDR3 DNA sequence: TGTGCCAGCTCACCGGCGGGACTAGCATTACGAAAGGACAACTCCTACGAGCAGTACTTC. Translated: CASSPAGLALRKDNSYEQYF. The full variable domain, its missing parts supplied by reference TRBV18 and TRBJ2-7, is NAGVMQNPRHLVRRRGQEARLRCSPMKGHSHVYWYRQLPEEGLKFMVYLQKENIIDESGMPKERFSAEFPKEGPSILRIQQVVRGDSAAYFCASSPAGLALRKDNSYEQYFGPGTRLTVT.

This chain links TRBV13 with TRBJ2-1; 10 bases are a match to TRBD2. Germline loops: CDR1 PRHDT, CDR2 FYEKMQ (reference sequence). This CDR3 has 14 residues. Losses at the gene ends were 8 bases for V and 3 bases for J; bases not matched to a gene: 4. CDR3 nucleotide sequence: TGTGCCAGCTCGAGCGGGAGGGGCTACAATGAGCAGTTCTTC. This translates into CASSSGRGYNEQFF.

This clone has only one observation. This sequence joins TRBV11-2 and TRBJ1-2, with D tentatively TRBD1 (6 bases). Trimming took off 1 base at V and 3 bases at J, with 15 bases between the two ends. The CDR3 covers 16 residues. CDR1 SGHAT and CDR2 FQNNGV come from the germline V gene. As DNA, the CDR3 is TGTGCCAGCAGCTTAGCCACAGGGCCGTCGCACTATGGCTACACCTTC. Encoded protein: CASSLATGPSHYGYTF.

This chain connects TRBV7-8 to TRBJ1-2; 8 bases are shared with TRBD1. The CDR3 runs 15 residues. After removal of 1 base from V and 4 bases from J, the junction contained 5 bases not matched to a gene. CDR1 and CDR2 from the germline V gene are SGHVS and FQNEAQ. CDR3 loop: CASSLGSGGGYGYTF. CDR3 DNA sequence: TGTGCCAGCAGCTTAGGGTCAGGGGGCGGCTATGGCTACACCTTC.

The gene calls are TRBV27 and TRBJ2-7; TRBD2 matches at 7 bases. V shed 0 bases, J shed 8 bases, and the junction held 4 bases outside the gene matches. The CDR3 is 13 amino acids. Looked up from germline, CDR1 is MNHEY and CDR2 is SMNVEV (reference sequence). The CDR3 nucleotides are TGTGCCAGCAGTTTATCCCGACTAGCACAGCAGTACTTC. This gives the protein CASSLSRLAQQYF.